These 8 T cell receptor beta chains came from one sample sequenced in a study of blood T cell repertoires in COVID-19 (dated by TCRdb to about 2020). The library was generated by the immunoSEQ multiplex PCR assay. The clones in this table, taken by TCRdb from immuneACCESS, are in-frame only. Not every clone is retained; where verified, under half of the shortfall comes from an unresolved V gene, and the cause of the rest is unknown. For this sample there are about 310,000 clones; over 75% appear just once. 1% of the sample goes to the ten largest clones. The sequencing input was peripheral blood. Receptor source: a man in his fifties with active or convalescent COVID-19.

The chain couples TRBV7-9 to TRBJ2-7; 7 bases fit TRBD2. In germline, CDR1 is SEHNR, CDR2 FQNEAQ (reference sequence). This CDR3 contains 14 residues. Losses at the gene ends were 5 bases for V and 4 bases for J; bases not matched to a gene: 8. Here the CDR3 DNA reads TGTGCCAGCAGCCGAGAAGCGGGGATATACGAGCAGTACTTC. Encoded protein: CASSREAGIYEQYF.

The chain joins TRBV2 to TRBJ1-2; D may be TRBD1 (5 bases). CDR1 SNHLY and CDR2 FYNNEI come from the germline V gene. Between the trimmed V and J ends, which lost 4 bases and 4 bases, there was a span of 10 bases. The CDR3 consists of 13 residues. The CDR3 spells CASSVDSSYGYTF. CDR3 in DNA: TGTGCCAGCAGTGTCGACAGCTCCTATGGCTACACCTTC.

The chain couples TRBV6-6 to TRBJ1-6; TRBD1 agrees at 10 bases. CDR1 is MNHNY and CDR2 is SVGAGI in the germline V gene (reference sequence). V was pared by 1 base and J by 14 bases, with 8 bases of the junction left unmatched. The CDR3 has 15 residues. CDR3 protein: CASSYFGQGVITLHF. The DNA of the CDR3 is TGTGCCAGCAGTTACTTTGGACAGGGGGTCATCACCCTCCACTTT.

The chain employs TRBV28 and TRBJ1-3, with TRBD1 identical over 7 bases. The V gene end was trimmed by 6 bases and the J gene end by 3 bases; junction bases not matched to a gene: 11. The germline V gene encodes CDR1 MDHEN and CDR2 SYDVKM. The CDR3 is 16 residues long. The CDR3 coding sequence is TGTGCCAGCAGGGGGGACAGTGCTTTGAGTGGAAACACCATATATTTT. Translation gives CASRGDSALSGNTIYF. Combining the CDR3 with reference TRBV28 and TRBJ1-3 gives the whole variable domain DVKVTQSSRYLVKRTGEKVFLECVQDMDHENMFWYRQDPGLGLRLIYFSYDVKMKEKGDIPEGYSVSREKKERFSLILESASTNQTSMYLCASRGDSALSGNTIYFGEGSWLTVV.

The genes are TRBV2 and TRBJ2-7; D not certain. CDR1 SNHLY and CDR2 FYNNEI come from the germline V gene. The CDR3 spans 11 residues. Trimming removed 7 bases from V and 4 bases from J, with 8 bases in between. The CDR3 reads CASTRSYEQYF. CDR3 sequence (DNA): TGTGCCAGCACTAGAAGTTACGAGCAGTACTTC.

The gene calls are TRBV5-1 and TRBJ2-7; 7 nucleotides agree with TRBD1. Germline CDR1 and CDR2: SGHRS and YFSETQ. The CDR3 has 14 residues. Unmatched junction bases numbered 9, after V lost 6 bases and J lost 3 bases. The CDR3 coding sequence is TGCGCCAGCAAAGACAGGGTAGGCAGCTACGAGCAGTACTTC. Amino acid sequence: CASKDRVGSYEQYF.

The V and J genes are TRBV19 and TRBJ1-5; the match to TRBD1 covers 12 bases. This CDR3 is 14 amino acids long. CDR1 and CDR2 from the germline V gene are LNHDA and SQIVND (reference sequence). V trimming: 4 bases; J trimming: 9 bases; junction bases outside the gene matches: 4. CDR3 residues: CASSRDRGLGPQHF. For the CDR3, the DNA is TGTGCCAGTAGTAGGGACAGGGGGCTTGGGCCCCAGCATTTT.

The chain recombines TRBV9 with TRBJ1-2, with a weak D call TRBD1 (6 bases). From germline, CDR1 is SGDLS and CDR2 YYNGEE. V lost 3 bases, J lost 6 bases, and 12 bases lay in between. The CDR3 sequence is 13 residues long. CDR3 region: CASSAPGAHGYTF. The DNA of the CDR3 is TGTGCCAGCAGCGCCCCAGGGGCGCATGGCTACACCTTC. Looking up the rest from reference TRBV9 and TRBJ1-2 gives the full variable domain: DSGVTQTPKHLITATGQRVTLRCSPRSGDLSVYWYQQSLDQGLQFLIQYYNGEERAKGNILERFSAQQFPDLHSELNLSSLELGDSALYFCASSAPGAHGYTFGSGTRLTVV.